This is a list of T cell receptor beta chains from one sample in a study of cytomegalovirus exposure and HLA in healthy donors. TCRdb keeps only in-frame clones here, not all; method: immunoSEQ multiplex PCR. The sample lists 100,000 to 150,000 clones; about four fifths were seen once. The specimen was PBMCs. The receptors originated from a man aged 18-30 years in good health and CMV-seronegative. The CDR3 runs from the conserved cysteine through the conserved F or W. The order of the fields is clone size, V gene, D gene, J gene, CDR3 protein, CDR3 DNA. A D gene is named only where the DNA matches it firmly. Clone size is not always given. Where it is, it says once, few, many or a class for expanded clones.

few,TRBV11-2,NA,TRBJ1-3,CASSAGGGGAGNTIYF,TGTGCCAGCAGCGCAGGCGGCGGCGGGGCGGGAAACACCATATATTTT
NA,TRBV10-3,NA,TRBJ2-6,CAISESSAGANVLTF,TGTGCCATCAGTGAGTCGAGTGCGGGGGCCAACGTCCTGACTTTC
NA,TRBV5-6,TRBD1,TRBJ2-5,CASSRTGGGETQYF,TGTGCCAGCAGCCGGACAGGGGGAGGAGAGACCCAGTACTTC
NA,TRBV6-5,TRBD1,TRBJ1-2,CASSTGGYGYTF,TGTGCCAGCTCAACAGGGGGCTATGGCTACACCTTC
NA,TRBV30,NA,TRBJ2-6,CAWSVLDSLSGANVLTF,TGTGCCTGGAGTGTACTTGACAGCCTCTCTGGGGCCAACGTCCTGACTTTC
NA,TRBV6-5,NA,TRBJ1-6,CASRNDRNSPLHF,TGTGCCAGCAGGAACGACAGGAATTCACCCCTCCACTTT
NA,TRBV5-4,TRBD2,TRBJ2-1,CASSLDSGGFRGKQFF,TGTGCCAGCAGCTTGGATAGCGGGGGTTTCCGGGGGAAGCAGTTCTTC
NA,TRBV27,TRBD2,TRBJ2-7,CASSLRGDRYEQYF,TGTGCCAGCAGTCTCCGGGGGGACCGCTACGAGCAGTACTTC
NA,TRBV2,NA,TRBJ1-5,CASSGIDILRNQPQHF,TGTGCCAGCAGCGGGATCGACATTCTCCGCAATCAGCCCCAGCATTTT
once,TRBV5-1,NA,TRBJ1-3,CASSLDQDTIYF,TGCGCCAGCAGCTTGGATCAGGACACCATATATTTT
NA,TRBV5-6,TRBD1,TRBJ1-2,CASSLGRGREYGYTF,TGTGCCAGCAGCTTAGGCAGGGGGCGAGAATATGGCTACACCTTC
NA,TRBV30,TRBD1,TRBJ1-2,CAWTFDRGRYGYTF,TGTGCCTGGACGTTTGACAGGGGTCGGTATGGCTACACCTTC
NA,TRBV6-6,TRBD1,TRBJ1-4,CASIKDRGRGNEKLFF,TGTGCCAGCATAAAGGACAGGGGGCGAGGCAATGAAAAACTGTTTTTT
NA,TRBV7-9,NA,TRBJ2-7,CASSTRYGYEQYF,TGTGCCAGCAGCACCCGGTATGGCTACGAGCAGTACTTC
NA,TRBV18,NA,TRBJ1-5,CASSPRPGTGGSLYQPQHF,TGTGCCAGCTCACCAAGACCTGGTACCGGGGGGTCCCTTTATCAGCCCCAGCATTTT
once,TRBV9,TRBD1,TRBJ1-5,CASSVGTGDSNQPQHF,TGTGCCAGCAGCGTAGGGACAGGTGATAGCAATCAGCCCCAGCATTTT
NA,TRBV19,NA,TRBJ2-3,CASSKARGTTDTQYF,TGTGCCAGTAGTAAGGCCCGGGGGACGACAGATACGCAGTATTTT
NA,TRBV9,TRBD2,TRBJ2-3,CASSVAGLAGTDTQYF,TGTGCCAGCAGCGTTGCCGGGCTAGCGGGGACAGATACGCAGTATTTT
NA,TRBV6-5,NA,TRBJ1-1,CASSSGWVNTEAFF,TGTGCCAGCAGTTCAGGGTGGGTAAACACTGAAGCTTTCTTT
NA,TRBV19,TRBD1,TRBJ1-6,CASSGRQGSPLHF,TGTGCCAGTAGTGGGCGACAGGGTTCACCCCTCCACTTT
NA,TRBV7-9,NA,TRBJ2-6,CASSTGDRAISGANVLTF,TGTGCCAGCAGCACTGGTGACAGAGCGATATCTGGGGCCAACGTCCTGACTTTC
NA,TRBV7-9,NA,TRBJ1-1,CASSLERGKNTEAFF,TGTGCCAGCAGCTTAGAACGCGGGAAGAACACTGAAGCTTTCTTT